These 13 T cell receptor beta chains came from one sample sequenced in a study of cytomegalovirus exposure and HLA in healthy donors. The study ran its PCR with 60 Vbeta and 13 Jbeta primers. TCRdb keeps only in-frame clones here, not all; method: immunoSEQ multiplex PCR. The data contain around 150,000 clones, around 81% of them singletons. The specimen was PBMCs. These receptors were collected from a man in his forties in good health and CMV-seropositive.

V is TRBV5-1 and J is TRBJ2-1; 8 bases align to TRBD2. The V segment lost 4 bases and the J segment 1 base; nucleotides outside the gene matches: 4. The V gene's germline CDR1 is SGHRS and CDR2 YFSETQ. The CDR3 loop spans 15 amino acids. The CDR3 loop is CASSLSGKSYNEQFF. CDR3 coding DNA: TGCGCCAGCAGCCTTAGCGGGAAGTCCTACAATGAGCAGTTCTTC.

This chain joins TRBV29-1 and TRBJ1-1; maybe TRBD1 (6 bases). The CDR3 is 12 amino acids. The V end was cut by 1 base, the J end by 11 bases, with 14 bases between. Germline lookup yields CDR1 SQVTM and CDR2 ANQGSEA. CDR3 amino acids: CSVEVGRGDAFF. The DNA for the CDR3 is TGCAGCGTTGAAGTGGGCAGGGGTGACGCTTTCTTT.

V usage is TRBV9 and J usage is TRBJ2-7; TRBD1 matches 12 bases. After removal of 3 bases from V and 3 bases from J, the junction contained 10 bases not matched to a gene. Germline CDR1 is SGDLS and CDR2 is YYNGEE. This CDR3 is built from 17 residues. The CDR3 DNA reads as TGTGCCAGCAGCGGGGGAACCGGGACAGGGGGCCTCTACGAGCAGTACTTC. Protein: CASSGGTGTGGLYEQYF.

The chain combines TRBV7-6 with TRBJ1-4, with a weak D call TRBD1 (5 bases). The germline CDR1 and CDR2 sequences are SGHVS and FNYEAQ. The CDR3 loop spans 15 amino acids. The V end was cut by 1 base, the J end by 5 bases, with 11 bases between. The CDR3 DNA reads as TGTGCCAGCAGCTTAGGCTCGACAGTAAATGAAAAACTGTTTTTT. Its translation: CASSLGSTVNEKLFF.

In its sample, this clone was seen a few times. This rearrangement joins TRBV7-2 to TRBJ2-5; the D gene is possibly TRBD2 (6 bases). CDR1 SGHTA and CDR2 FQGNSA come from the germline V gene. Trimming left V 1 base short and J 5 bases short, with 17 bases between. The length of the CDR3 is 16 residues. This CDR3 is CASSLDLLGGGETQYF. The DNA for the CDR3 is TGTGCCAGCAGCTTAGATCTCTTGGGGGGTGGGGAGACCCAGTACTTC.

The rearrangement joins TRBV5-1 to TRBJ1-5; 8 positions match TRBD1. The J segment lost 2 bases and the V segment lost 0 bases, leaving 1 base of the junction unmatched. This CDR3 spans 15 amino acids. Germline assignment: CDR1 SGHRS and CDR2 YFSETQ. CDR3 amino acids: CASSLAGQGNQPQHF. The CDR3 nucleotides read TGCGCCAGCAGCTTGGCGGGACAGGGCAATCAGCCCCAGCATTTT.

This clone has only one observation. V usage is TRBV2 and J usage is TRBJ2-1; D is undetermined. Trimming left V 4 bases short and J 0 bases short, with 4 bases between. The length of the CDR3 is 13 residues. Per germline, CDR1 SNHLY and CDR2 FYNNEI. The CDR3 nucleotides are TGTGCCAGCAGTGGCAGCTCCTACAATGAGCAGTTCTTC. It specifies CASSGSSYNEQFF.

This chain joins TRBV19 and TRBJ1-2; the D gene is possibly TRBD1 (5 bases). CDR3 length: 15 residues. CDR1 is LNHDA, CDR2 SQIVND, per germline (reference sequence). Trimming removed 5 bases from V and 4 bases from J, with 17 bases in between. The CDR3 here is CASSLRGEDFYGYTF. In DNA form, the CDR3 reads TGTGCCAGTAGTTTACGAGGGGAGGACTTCTATGGCTACACCTTC.

This sequence joins TRBV19 and TRBJ1-1, with a possible D match to TRBD1 (6 bases). This CDR3 region has 13 residues. The germline V gene encodes CDR1 LNHDA and CDR2 SQIVND (reference sequence). V was trimmed by 10 bases and J by 12 bases, leaving 24 bases between them. In DNA form, the CDR3 reads TGTGCCACAGAGAGGTCCGGACAGTTGGGGTCTTTCTTT. The encoded protein is CATERSGQLGSFF. The variable domain in full, completed from reference TRBV19 and TRBJ1-1, reads DGGITQSPKYLFRKEGQNVTLSCEQNLNHDAMYWYRQDPGQGLRLIYYSQIVNDFQKGDIAEGYSVSREKKESFPLTVTSAQKNPTAFYLCATERSGQLGSFFGQGTRLTVV.

The count of this clone is one. The chain is built from TRBV18 and TRBJ1-1; 9 nucleotides agree with TRBD1. The junction had 6 bases not matched to a gene; V was cut back by 3 bases and J by 1 base. The germline V gene has CDR1 KGHSH and CDR2 LQKENI. The CDR3 covers 16 residues. CDR3 DNA: TGTGCCAGCTCACCGACTCCGGGACAGGGGAACACTGAAGCTTTCTTT. This codes for CASSPTPGQGNTEAFF.

The V call is TRBV19, the J call TRBJ2-2; 8 bases fit TRBD1. Unmatched junction bases numbered 3, after V lost 3 bases and J lost 0 bases. Per the germline V gene, CDR1 is LNHDA and CDR2 is SQIVND (reference sequence). The CDR3 has 16 residues. The CDR3 DNA follows: TGTGCCAGTAGTATCGGACAGGGACCGAACACCGGGGAGCTGTTTTTT. Residues: CASSIGQGPNTGELFF.

V and J are TRBV7-9 and TRBJ2-7, with 7 bases fitting TRBD2. CDR1 and CDR2 (germline): SEHNR, FQNEAQ (reference sequence). V was clipped by 1 base and J by 6 bases; unmatched bases: 6. The CDR3 sequence is 14 residues long. The CDR3 nucleotides are TGTGCCAGCAGCTTAGTGGGGGGGGGAGGCGAGCAGTACTTC. Translation gives CASSLVGGGGEQYF.

The CDR3 region is CASSYSGLAGGDEQYF. CDR3 bases: TGTGCCAGCAGTTACTCAGGACTAGCGGGAGGGGATGAGCAGTACTTC. The chain carries TRBV6-6 and TRBJ2-7; TRBD2 aligns across 15 bases. V shed 0 bases and J 7 bases; nucleotides not matched to a gene: 4. Germline assignment: CDR1 MNHNY and CDR2 SVGAGI (reference sequence). CDR3 length: 16 amino acids.